This is a list of T cell receptor beta chains from one sample in a study of somatic mutations in cytotoxic T cells in rheumatoid arthritis. Some clones are missing from TCRdb's copy, which holds only in-frame ones; the method was immunoSEQ multiplex PCR. The sample lists under 30,000 clones, 70% to 80% occurring once. The sequencing input was CD8+ T cells sorted from blood. The receptors here all came from a woman younger than 30 in good health. Both conserved end residues are part of each CDR3. The D gene is left open where the match is weak. Clone size appears in some rows only: once, few, many, or a class for an expanded clone.

NA	TRBV11-2	TRBJ1-1	TRBD1	TGTGCCAGCAGCATAGGACAGGGAATCACTGAAGCTTTCTTT	CASSIGQGITEAFF
NA	TRBV15	TRBJ2-1	NA	TGTGCCACCTGGGGCGGAAACAATGAGCAGTTCTTC	CATWGGNNEQFF
NA	TRBV28	TRBJ2-5	NA	TGTGCCAGCAGTTTTGGGGGAATCCAAGAGACCCAGTACTTC	CASSFGGIQETQYF
NA	TRBV11-2	TRBJ1-1	NA	TGTGCCAGCAGCGTCACAGTCAACACTGAAGCTTTCTTT	CASSVTVNTEAFF
NA	TRBV9	TRBJ2-1	NA	TGTGCCAGCAGCGTAGGGGGGGCTAGCCCCAATGAGCAGTTCTTC	CASSVGGASPNEQFF
NA	TRBV6-1	TRBJ2-7	TRBD1	TGTGCCAACAGTGAACCAGGGGGATACTTCTACGAGCAGTACTTC	CANSEPGGYFYEQYF
NA	TRBV13	TRBJ2-1	NA	TGTGCCAGCAGCCCCTACGGGACTTCGCAGTTCTTC	CASSPYGTSQFF
NA	TRBV19	TRBJ1-2	NA	TGTGCCAGTAACTCCGGCTATGGCTACACCTTC	CASNSGYGYTF
NA	TRBV7-9	TRBJ2-2	TRBD2	TGTGCCAGCAGCTTATCTGTCGTGGGACTAGCGAACACCGGGGAGCTGTTTTTT	CASSLSVVGLANTGELFF
NA	TRBV2	TRBJ2-1	NA	TGTGCCAGCAGTGAAGTAACTCACCTTCGGAATGAGCAGTTCTTC	CASSEVTHLRNEQFF
NA	TRBV28	TRBJ1-4	NA	TGTGCCAGCAGTGAGGGCAGGGAGGCTAATGAAAAACTGTTTTTT	CASSEGREANEKLFF
few	TRBV11-2	TRBJ2-1	NA	TGTGCCAGCAGCTTAGGCTACCTTTACAATGAGCAGTTCTTC	CASSLGYLYNEQFF
few	TRBV4-1	TRBJ1-5	NA	TGCGCCAGCAGCCAAGATCCGGACTCCCGAGGGCAGCCCCAGCATTTT	CASSQDPDSRGQPQHF
few	TRBV28	TRBJ1-6	NA	TGTGCCAGCAGCCCACTACAGGGAGCAGATTCACCCCTCCACTTT	CASSPLQGADSPLHF
once	TRBV13	TRBJ1-4	TRBD1	TGTGCCAGCAGCTTAGGCCACGGACAGGGACGAGGTGAAAAACTGTTTTTT	CASSLGHGQGRGEKLFF
NA	TRBV5-1	TRBJ1-2	TRBD1	TGCGCCAGCAGCTTGGGACAGGGTAATGGCTACACCTTC	CASSLGQGNGYTF
once	TRBV13	TRBJ1-2	TRBD1	TGTGCCAGCAGCGGTCCGGGACAGGGGATTCTGTATGGCTACACCTTC	CASSGPGQGILYGYTF
few	TRBV5-6	TRBJ2-1	TRBD1	TGTGCCAGCAGCAACGGACAGGGGTCGCGCAATGAGCAGTTCTTC	CASSNGQGSRNEQFF
NA	TRBV7-9	TRBJ2-2	NA	TGTGCCAGCAGCTTACTTACCGGGGAGCTGTTTTTT	CASSLLTGELFF
NA	TRBV5-5	TRBJ2-1	NA	TGTGCCAGCAGCTTACACAGGGTCTACGGTGAGCAGTTCTTC	CASSLHRVYGEQFF
NA	TRBV27	TRBJ2-7	NA	TGTGCCAGCAGTTTACACAGCCCACTAGGAGGCGAGCAGTACTTC	CASSLHSPLGGEQYF
NA	TRBV27	TRBJ2-2	NA	TGTGCCAGCAGTTTATCGAGCACCGGGGAGCTGTTTTTT	CASSLSSTGELFF
NA	TRBV7-6	TRBJ2-1	NA	TGTGCCAGCAGCTCCGAGCGGAACTACAATGAGCAGTTCTTC	CASSSERNYNEQFF
once	TRBV11-2	TRBJ1-1	NA	TGTGCCAGCAGCCTTGTTACAGGTGACCAAGCTTTCTTT	CASSLVTGDQAFF
few	TRBV2	TRBJ2-1	TRBD1	TGTGCCGACCGGGACAGTAACTACAATGAGCAGTTCTTC	CADRDSNYNEQFF
NA	TRBV28	TRBJ2-7	TRBD2	TGTGCCAGCAGCTCTCGCCCCAAGGGTTGGGCGGGAGAAAACGAGCAGTACTTC	CASSSRPKGWAGENEQYF
NA	TRBV13	TRBJ2-3	NA	TGTGCCAGCAGCTTGCTTTGGGATGAGAGAGGAACTAGCACAGATACGCAGTATTTT	CASSLLWDERGTSTDTQYF
NA	TRBV6-5	TRBJ2-3	TRBD1	TGTGCCACTGGACAGGGAGCTGATACGCAGTATTTT	CATGQGADTQYF
NA	TRBV28	TRBJ2-3	NA	TGTGCCAGCAGTCGGTCTACCTATACGCAGTATTTT	CASSRSTYTQYF
NA	TRBV27	TRBJ2-3	TRBD2	TGTGCCAGCAGTCCACTAGCGAGCATAATGGATACGCAGTATTTT	CASSPLASIMDTQYF
NA	TRBV13	TRBJ1-4	TRBD1	TGTGCCAGCAGCTTGACAGGGGGCAAGGAAAAACTGTTTTTT	CASSLTGGKEKLFF
NA	TRBV2	TRBJ2-2	TRBD2	TGTGCCAGCATGCGGGGGGGCACCGGGGAGCTGTTTTTT	CASMRGGTGELFF
once	TRBV5-6	TRBJ2-7	NA	TGTGCCAGCAGCTTGGGGTCGGGAGAATACGAGCAGTACTTC	CASSLGSGEYEQYF
NA	TRBV27	TRBJ2-7	TRBD2	TGTGCCAGCAGGGCAGCGGGAAGCTCCTACGAGCAGTACTTC	CASRAAGSSYEQYF
NA	TRBV29-1	TRBJ2-1	TRBD2	TGCAGCGTTGAAAAGGACGGAATACCGGGACTAGCGGGAGGTAGGTCCTACAATGAGCAGTTCTTC	CSVEKDGIPGLAGGRSYNEQFF
NA	TRBV9	TRBJ2-7	TRBD1	TGTGCCAGCAGCGAACGGGACAGGGCCGAGCAGTACTTC	CASSERDRAEQYF
once	TRBV11-2	TRBJ2-1	TRBD2	TGTGCCAGCAGCTTAGAACTAGCGGGAGCCCTTCGGCTTGAGCAGTTCTTC	CASSLELAGALRLEQFF
few	TRBV27	TRBJ2-6	NA	TGTGCCAGCAGTTTTAGCTCTGGGGCCAACGTCCTGACTTTC	CASSFSSGANVLTF
NA	TRBV2	TRBJ2-1	TRBD2	TGTGCCAGCAGCCCGGCGGGGGGCAACAATGAGCAGTTCTTC	CASSPAGGNNEQFF
NA	TRBV6-4	TRBJ2-1	NA	TGTGCCAGCAGTGACCGACCGAGACCAGGCGATGAGCAGTTCTTC	CASSDRPRPGDEQFF
NA	TRBV5-5	TRBJ1-1	NA	TGTGCCAGCAGCTTAGGAGGGGGCACTGAAGCTTTCTTT	CASSLGGGTEAFF
NA	TRBV9	TRBJ1-2	NA	TGTGCCAGCACCCTCGGCGGGGGCACCTATGGCTACACCTTC	CASTLGGGTYGYTF
NA	TRBV5-8	TRBJ2-5	NA	TGTGCCAGCAGTTACCCCGACAGACGAGAGTACCAAGAGACCCAGTACTTC	CASSYPDRREYQETQYF
NA	TRBV6-1	TRBJ1-1	NA	TGTGCCAGTAGGGCACCGGGGGGGTACACTGAAGCTTTCTTT	CASRAPGGYTEAFF
NA	TRBV2	TRBJ2-1	TRBD2	TGTGCCAGCAGGTGGACTAGCGGGTACAATGAGCAGTTCTTC	CASRWTSGYNEQFF
NA	TRBV5-4	TRBJ2-1	TRBD2	TGTGCCAGCACAGCGGGAGGGGGGCGGAATGAGCAGTTCTTC	CASTAGGGRNEQFF
NA	TRBV5-6	TRBJ2-1	TRBD1	TGTGCCAGCAGCCACGGACAGGGGACACTCAATGAGCAGTTCTTC	CASSHGQGTLNEQFF
NA	TRBV7-6	TRBJ1-1	NA	TGTGCCAGCAGCTTAATTACGGGGGCGGTTTCAAGATCGTTCTTT	CASSLITGAVSRSFF
NA	TRBV5-4	TRBJ2-1	NA	TGTGCCAGCAGCTTGGAAGGGGGAGTTTACAATGAGCAGTTCTTC	CASSLEGGVYNEQFF
NA	TRBV5-4	TRBJ1-1	NA	TGTGCCAGCAGCCCCAAGGGGAGCGCTGAAGCTTTCTTT	CASSPKGSAEAFF
NA	TRBV30	TRBJ1-6	TRBD1	TGTGCCTGGGGACAGGGTAATTCACCCCTCCACTTT	CAWGQGNSPLHF
NA	TRBV11-2	TRBJ2-1	TRBD2	TGTGCCAGCAGCTCCAGCGGGAGGGCCGTCGATGAGCAGTTCTTC	CASSSSGRAVDEQFF